This TCR beta chain was sequenced for a study of blood T cell repertoires in COVID-19. In the study overall: PBMCs, B-cell-depleted T cells, or T cells were the source of the cDNA or gDNA that made up the material.

In the authors' workflow: It was from reference gene primer amplification that nucleated cell counts were estimated. TCRdb's table, derived via immunoSEQ multiplex PCR, lists solely in-frame clones and lacks some. The V and J calls and clone size were taken over from that table, and D and trimming were inferred from the DNA. The sample carries approximately 74,000 clones, approximately 88% recorded once. The CDR3 is 18 amino acids. V was shortened by 5 bases and J by 1 base, with 18 bases between the two germline ends. Germline V gene lookup returns CDR1 LNHDA and CDR2 SQIVND (reference sequence). V and J are TRBV19 and TRBJ2-6; D may be TRBD2 (6 bases). Sequenced input: peripheral blood. The TCR was taken from a woman aged 55-70 years with acute or convalescent COVID-19. Here the CDR3 DNA reads TGTGCCAGTAGTCCAGGAGGGCCCTCGACATCTGGGGCCAACGTCCTGACTTTC. This codes for CASSPGGPSTSGANVLTF.